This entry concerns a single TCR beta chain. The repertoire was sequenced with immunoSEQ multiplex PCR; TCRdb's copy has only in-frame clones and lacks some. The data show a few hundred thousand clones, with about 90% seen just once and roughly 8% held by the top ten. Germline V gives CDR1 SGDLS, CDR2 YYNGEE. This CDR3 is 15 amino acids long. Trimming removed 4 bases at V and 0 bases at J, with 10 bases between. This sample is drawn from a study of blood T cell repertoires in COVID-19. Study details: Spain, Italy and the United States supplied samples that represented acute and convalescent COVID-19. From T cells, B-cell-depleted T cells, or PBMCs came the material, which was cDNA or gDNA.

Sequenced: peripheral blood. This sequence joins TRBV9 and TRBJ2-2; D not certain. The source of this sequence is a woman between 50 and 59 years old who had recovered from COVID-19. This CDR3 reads CASSLYRSNTGELFF. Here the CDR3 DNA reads TGTGCCAGCAGCCTCTACCGTTCGAACACCGGGGAGCTGTTTTTT.